This is a list of T cell receptor beta chains from one sample in a study of Graves' ophthalmopathy and Graves' hyperthyroidism. Each CDR3 protein gets one entry after TCRdb re-called the multiplex PCR reads with MiXCR. This table holds almost 750,000 distinct CDR3 sequences, roughly 40% found once. The specimen sequenced was peripheral blood. The receptors here all came from an adult man with Graves' ophthalmopathy. Each CDR3 is given with its conserved first and last residue. D genes are given only for firm matches. Rows give clone size only sometimes, using once, few, many, or a class for an expanded clone.

J | size | V | D | DNA | CDR3
TRBJ1-1 | few | TRBV11-2 | TRBD1 | TGTGCCAGCAGCTCCCTACACAGGGGAACTGAAGCTTTCTTT | CASSSLHRGTEAFF
TRBJ1-2 | many | TRBV29-1 | - | TGCAGCGTTGAAGTAGCAGGGAGCTATTATGGCTACACCTTC | CSVEVAGSYYGYTF
TRBJ1-2 | many | TRBV2 | - | TGTGCCAGCAGTGACTGGGCTGGGGGGGGAAACTATGGCTACACCTTC | CASSDWAGGGNYGYTF
TRBJ1-4 | many | TRBV29-1 | - | TGCAGCGTTGACCTCCGGCCAGATACGATGACTAATGAAAAACTGTTTTTT | CSVDLRPDTMTNEKLFF
TRBJ1-1 | many | TRBV15 | - | TGTGCCACCAGCAGAGATCGGGACCTGCTCGCTTTCTTT | CATSRDRDLLAFF
TRBJ2-2 | - | TRBV5-1 | - | TGCGCCAGCAACTTTGTTAGCGGTAACACCGGGGAGCTGTTTTTT | CASNFVSGNTGELFF
TRBJ1-1 | few | TRBV10-3 | TRBD1 | TGTGCCAGCAGACAGGGTTGGATGAACACTGAAGCTTTCTTT | CASRQGWMNTEAFF
TRBJ2-2 | - | TRBV11-3 | - | TGTGCCAGCAGCTTTACTAGCTCCGGGGAGCTGTTTTTT | CASSFTSSGELFF
TRBJ2-5 | - | TRBV7-9 | - | TGTGCCAGCAGCTTAATTGGACAGTTGGAGACCCAGTACTTC | CASSLIGQLETQYF
TRBJ1-5 | few | TRBV5-8 | - | TGTGCCAGCAGCGCTGGACTTAGCAATCAGCCCCAGCATTTT | CASSAGLSNQPQHF
TRBJ1-2 | many | TRBV24-1 | - | TGTGCCACCAGTGATTATCGGACTTCTGGCTACACCTTC | CATSDYRTSGYTF
TRBJ2-5 | few | TRBV7-2 | - | TGTGCCAGCAGCTTAGGTCGGGTTACGGGGCAAGAGACCCAGTACTTC | CASSLGRVTGQETQYF
TRBJ1-1 | - | TRBV9 | - | TGTGCCAGCTTGGTTGACAGGAGGGTCACTGAAGCTTTCTTT | CASLVDRRVTEAFF
TRBJ2-5 | few | TRBV7-2 | TRBD2 | TGTGCCAGCAGCTACAGGACTAGCCAGCCAGAGACCCAGTACTTC | CASSYRTSQPETQYF
TRBJ1-2 | - | TRBV13 | - | TGTGCCAGCAGCTACCGGACGGAAGGCTATGGCTACACCTTC | CASSYRTEGYGYTF
TRBJ2-5 | many | TRBV20-1 | - | TGCAGTGCGCCGCCTTCACGGGGACTCCAAGAGACCCAGTACTTC | CSAPPSRGLQETQYF
TRBJ1-5 | few | TRBV9 | TRBD1 | TGTGCCAGCAGCGTAGGGGAGGGGGCGCAGCCCCAGCATTTT | CASSVGEGAQPQHF
TRBJ1-5 | - | TRBV7-9 | - | TGTGCCAGCAGCTCCGGCGGTCTCAATCAGCCCCAGCATTTT | CASSSGGLNQPQHF
TRBJ2-5 | many | TRBV7-2 | - | TGTGCCAGCTGTCGGGCAGGGCCTTGGGAGACCCAGTACTTC | CASCRAGPWETQYF
TRBJ1-1 | few | TRBV7-9 | - | TGTGCCAGCAGCTTATTGGGGGGGTTGAACACTGAAGCTTTCTTT | CASSLLGGLNTEAFF
TRBJ2-7 | few | TRBV7-8 | TRBD2 | TGTGCCAGCAGCTTAGCTCCGGGAGGAGTGAACTACGAGCAGTACTTC | CASSLAPGGVNYEQYF
TRBJ1-1 | - | TRBV20-1 | - | TGCAGTGCCGAGACTAGCGGGACGTACGGAAACACTGAAGCTTTCTTT | CSAETSGTYGNTEAFF
TRBJ2-7 | - | TRBV20-1 | TRBD2 | TGCAGTGCTCCGCTAGCGGGCGCCTTCCACGAGCAGTACTTC | CSAPLAGAFHEQYF
TRBJ2-5 | - | TRBV5-1 | - | TGCGCCAGCAGCTTGGAGGCCGGACCCCAAAGGGGAGAGACCCAGTACTTC | CASSLEAGPQRGETQYF
TRBJ1-3 | many | TRBV7-8 | - | TGTGCCAGCAGCCCCGGGAACTCAATAAGAGACACCATATATTTT | CASSPGNSIRDTIYF
TRBJ1-4 | - | TRBV13 | - | TGTGCCAGCACTTCGGTGGGCGAAAAACTGTTTTTT | CASTSVGEKLFF
TRBJ1-2 | many | TRBV25-1 | - | TGTGCCAGCAGTGAAGCTGTTGGCTATGGCTACACCTTC | CASSEAVGYGYTF